Shown below are 4 T cell receptor beta chains from a single sample sequenced in a study of CD8 T cells in Susac syndrome. Random hexamers were used to reverse transcribe an amount of roughly 0.5 to 1 ug RNA. TCRdb re-called the immunoSEQ multiplex PCR reads through MiXCR, storing one row per CDR3 protein. Here the sample spans 69,000 or so distinct CDR3 sequences, 95% being singletons. Sequencing input: CD8+ T cells from PBMCs. These receptors were obtained from a human donor in good health.

The gene calls are TRBV7-9 and TRBJ2-5; no clear D. Looked up from germline, CDR1 is SEHNR and CDR2 is FQNEAQ (reference sequence). The CDR3 is 14 residues long. V lost 5 bases to trimming and J lost 5 bases, with 15 bases between them. In nucleotides, the CDR3 is TGTGCCAGCAGCCCTCCTATGGGGTGGGAGACCCAGTACTTC. Encoded protein: CASSPPMGWETQYF.

The rearrangement links TRBV19 to TRBJ2-1; 9 bases line up with TRBD2. The germline V gene has CDR1 LNHDA and CDR2 SQIVND (reference sequence). This CDR3 has 16 residues. The junction had 11 bases not matched to a gene; V was cut back by 2 bases and J by 9 bases. The CDR3 coding sequence is TGTGCCAGTAGTATAAGGTCCGGCGGGGGGGCCCTTGAGCAGTTCTTC. Amino acid sequence: CASSIRSGGGALEQFF.

The V and J genes are TRBV7-9 and TRBJ1-5; 7 bases fit TRBD1. The ends lost 7 bases at V and 7 bases at J; junction bases unmatched: 4. The CDR3 is 12 residues long. Germline V gene sequence: CDR1 SEHNR, CDR2 FQNEAQ (reference sequence). The DNA for the CDR3 is TGTGCCAGCACCCAGGGGGAACAGCCCCAGCATTTT. This encodes CASTQGEQPQHF.

V and J are TRBV29-1 and TRBJ2-2, with D uncertain. Germline CDR1 reads SQVTM; CDR2 reads ANQGSEA. The CDR3 is 12 amino acids. V lost 4 bases, J lost 4 bases, and 7 bases lay in between. The CDR3 region is CSVGSGTGELFF. Written as DNA, the CDR3 is TGCAGCGTTGGATCGGGCACCGGGGAGCTGTTTTTT.